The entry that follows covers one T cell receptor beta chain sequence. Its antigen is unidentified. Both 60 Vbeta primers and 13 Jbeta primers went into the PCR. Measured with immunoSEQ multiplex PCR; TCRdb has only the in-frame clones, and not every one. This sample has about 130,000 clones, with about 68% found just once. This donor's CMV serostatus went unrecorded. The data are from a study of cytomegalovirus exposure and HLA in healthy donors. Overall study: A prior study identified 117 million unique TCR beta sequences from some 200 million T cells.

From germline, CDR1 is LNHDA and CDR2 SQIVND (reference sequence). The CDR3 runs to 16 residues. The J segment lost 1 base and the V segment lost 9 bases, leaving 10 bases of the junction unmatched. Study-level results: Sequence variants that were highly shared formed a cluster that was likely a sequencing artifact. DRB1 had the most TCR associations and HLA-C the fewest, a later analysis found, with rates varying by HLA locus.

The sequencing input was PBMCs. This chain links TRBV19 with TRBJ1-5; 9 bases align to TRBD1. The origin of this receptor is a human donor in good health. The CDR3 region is CASDRGDLLSNQPQHF. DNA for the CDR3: TGTGCCAGCGACAGGGGGGATCTCCTGAGCAATCAGCCCCAGCATTTT. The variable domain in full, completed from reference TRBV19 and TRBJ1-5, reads DGGITQSPKYLFRKEGQNVTLSCEQNLNHDAMYWYRQDPGQGLRLIYYSQIVNDFQKGDIAEGYSVSREKKESFPLTVTSAQKNPTAFYLCASDRGDLLSNQPQHFGDGTRLSIL.